The 10 T cell receptor beta chains below come from one sample, sequenced in a study of shared clonotypes between healthy human individuals. Naivety among CD8 cells was defined by CD45RO negativity and positive CCR7 selection, thereby excluding terminally differentiated effector memory CD45RA+ cells. The method was immunoSEQ multiplex PCR; TCRdb's version includes in-frame clones alone and lacks a portion of them. The data show around 580,000 clones, with 95% to 98% seen just once and approximately 0.33% held by the top ten. Material for sequencing was naive CD8+ T cells sorted from blood. The receptors shown here come from a man aged 30 to 45 in good health.

The genes are TRBV11-2 and TRBJ2-7, with D uncertain. Germline V gene data show CDR1 as SGHAT and CDR2 as FQNNGV. The V end lost 0 bases, the J end lost 2 bases, and 20 bases lay between the germline ends. The CDR3 has 18 amino acids. The CDR3, as DNA: TGTGCCAGCAGCTTAGATCTGTTCCTCCCAGCTGTAACCTACGAGCAGTACTTC. Amino acids: CASSLDLFLPAVTYEQYF.

The CDR3 is CASSLVSGESEQYF. DNA for the CDR3: TGCGCCAGCAGCTTGGTTTCAGGGGAGTCCGAGCAGTACTTC. The chain links TRBV5-1 to TRBJ2-7, with D tentatively TRBD1 (6 bases). V lost 0 bases and J 6 bases, leaving 13 bases between the germline ends. The germline V gene has CDR1 SGHRS and CDR2 YFSETQ. This CDR3 spans 14 amino acids.

The V call is TRBV27, the J call TRBJ2-1; 9 bases match TRBD2. This CDR3 comprises 16 residues. CDR1 is MNHEY, CDR2 SMNVEV, per germline (reference sequence). The trim removed 6 bases at V and 4 bases at J, leaving 10 bases unmatched. Here the CDR3 DNA reads TGTGCCAGCAGCCGCTACAGTAGCGGGGGATACAATGAGCAGTTCTTC. The encoded protein is CASSRYSSGGYNEQFF.

Concerning this clone itself: Other DNA variants within this sample encode the same CDR3. The J gene is TRBJ2-7, the V gene TRBV29-1; D unclear. Germline values: CDR1 SQVTM, CDR2 ANQGSEA. CDR3 length equals 10 residues. Deletions cut 6 bases from V and 7 bases from J, with 10 bases between. The CDR3 here is CSVVNHEQYF. CDR3 DNA: TGCAGCGTGGTAAATCATGAGCAGTACTTC.

V usage is TRBV6-1 and J usage is TRBJ1-2; D possibly corresponds to TRBD1 (5 bases). Per germline, CDR1 MNHNS and CDR2 SASEGT. CDR3 length: 12 residues. V was clipped by 10 bases and J by 4 bases, with 13 bases between them. The CDR3 loop is CAIIDSLYGYTF. The DNA for the CDR3 is TGTGCCATCATTGACAGCCTCTATGGCTACACCTTC.

The rearrangement joins TRBV28 to TRBJ2-1; 8 nucleotides align to TRBD1. The CDR3 runs to 15 residues. Germline assignment: CDR1 MDHEN and CDR2 SYDVKM. V was pared by 4 bases and J by 7 bases, with 9 bases of the junction left unmatched. The CDR3 DNA follows: TGTGCCAGCAGTTCCCTGAGGACAGGGCTGAATGAGCAGTTCTTC. Translated: CASSSLRTGLNEQFF.

This clone was detected once. At the DNA level, this CDR3 is encoded by other sequences in the same sample as well. The J gene is TRBJ1-3, the V gene TRBV6-5; D is undetermined. Trimming removed 2 bases from V and 0 bases from J, with 5 bases in between. The CDR3 sequence is 14 residues long. In germline, CDR1 is MNHEY, CDR2 SVGAGI. The CDR3 DNA follows: TGTGCCAGCAGTTACGCTGGCTCTGGAAACACCATATATTTT. Protein: CASSYAGSGNTIYF.

The genes are TRBV30 and TRBJ2-7, with TRBD1 matching over 9 bases. The CDR3 totals 14 residues. Germline-derived CDR1 and CDR2 are GTSNPN and SVGIG (reference sequence). Germline trimming cut 3 bases from V and 3 bases from J; bases unmatched to any gene: 6. CDR3 residues: CAWRPGTGFYEQYF. CDR3 bases: TGTGCCTGGAGGCCCGGGACAGGGTTCTACGAGCAGTACTTC.

The genes are TRBV4-3 and TRBJ1-4; D remains ambiguous. Germline V CDR1 and CDR2: LGHNA, YSLEER. This CDR3 contains 15 residues. V gave up 0 bases and J gave up 4 bases, with 9 bases separating them. CDR3 sequence (DNA): TGCGCCAGCAGCCAAGAGGAGGGCCTTAATGAAAAACTGTTTTTT. Amino acid sequence: CASSQEEGLNEKLFF.

The chain couples TRBV4-1 to TRBJ1-1, with D possibly TRBD1 on 6 matching bases. This CDR3 has 16 amino acids. V was cut by 0 bases and J by 6 bases, with 17 bases left in between. CDR1 and CDR2 from the germline V gene are MGHRA and YSYEKL. The chain's CDR3 is CASSQDGSRGWAEAFF. In DNA form, the CDR3 reads TGCGCCAGCAGCCAAGATGGATCCAGGGGTTGGGCTGAAGCTTTCTTT.